This T cell receptor beta chain was obtained from a study of cytomegalovirus exposure and HLA in healthy donors. Primers: 60 Vbeta forward and 13 Jbeta reverse. In the original analysis: A later analysis counted 80 million or so unique TCR beta chains, roughly 11 million shared. Some clones are missing from TCRdb's copy, which holds only in-frame ones; the method was immunoSEQ multiplex PCR. Clone size and the V and J calls come from that table; the DNA yielded D and trimming. This repertoire shows approximately 100,000 clones, roughly 83% found once; its top ten account for 4.1%. This CDR3 comprises 15 residues. Germline trimming cut 4 bases from V and 5 bases from J; bases unmatched to any gene: 3. Germline CDR1 reads LNHDA; CDR2 reads SQIVND (reference sequence).

The sequencing sample was made of PBMCs. The J gene is TRBJ2-2, the V gene TRBV19; 11 nucleotides match TRBD2. The TCR was taken from a female donor in good health and CMV-seropositive. The CDR3 here is CASSKVAGGTGELFF. The CDR3 coding sequence is TGTGCCAGTAGTAAAGTAGCGGGAGGGACCGGGGAGCTGTTTTTT.